This T cell receptor beta chain emerged from a study of Tregs in tolerant kidney transplant recipients. In regard to this clone: The read ends 3 residues shy of where the CDR3 ends; the end is completed using the germline J gene.

Here immunoSEQ multiplex PCR was the method, and the copy in TCRdb shows in-frame clones only, minus some. The sample's table shows 31,000 or so clones. Trimming cost V 7 bases and J 3 bases; bases outside gene matches: 9. The CDR3 totals 13 residues. CDR1 and CDR2 from the germline V gene are SQVTM and ANQGSEA. The receptor comes from a human donor who received a combined kidney and bone marrow transplant. The starting material was CD8+ T cells from blood, obtained before the transplant. The chain recombines TRBV29-1 with TRBJ2-7; 7 nucleotides match TRBD1. CDR3 bases read: TGCAGCGCAACCGGGACAGCACACTACGAG. Translated, it gives CSATGTAHYE. The whole CDR3 region reads CSATGTAHYEQYF.